These 9 T cell receptor beta chains came from one sample sequenced in a study of human T cells and chemical hapten exposure. MiXCR, run by TCRdb on the RACE reads, gives a single entry per CDR3 protein. The table has about 360,000 distinct CDR3 sequences, 4% to 5.5% seen once. As to time point: patch test 1, 2 weeks after DPC sensitization. The treatment denotes: therapeutic diphenylcyclopropenone sensitization with weekly scalp DPC. The sequencing used whole blood, collected in connection with sensitization to the hapten diphenylcyclopropenone (DPC). These receptors were obtained from a woman in her forties or fifties with alopecia areata. Some clones in this sample may be carry-over from other donors' samples.

The chain employs TRBV6-1 and TRBJ2-5; D may be TRBD1 or TRBD2 (5 bases each). The CDR3 is 12 residues long. V was shortened by 6 bases and J by 4 bases, with 9 bases between the two germline ends. Germline values: CDR1 MNHNS, CDR2 SASEGT. In nucleotides, the CDR3 is TGTGCCAGCAGAGGGGACCGAGAGACCCAGTACTTC. Its protein product is CASRGDRETQYF.

Only a few counts were recorded for this clonotype. The gene calls are TRBV9 and TRBJ2-2; tentatively, D is TRBD2 (6 bases). With 3 bases removed from V and 4 bases from J, the gap between germline ends came to 13 bases. Per the germline V gene, CDR1 is SGDLS and CDR2 is YYNGEE. CDR3 length: 15 residues. The CDR3 sequence: CASSGLGLTTGELFF. DNA for the CDR3: TGTGCCAGCAGCGGATTGGGACTGACCACCGGGGAGCTGTTTTTT.

This clonotype was observed a few times. This may arise from a read error, as a much more abundant clone is one base away. The chain couples TRBV5-4 to TRBJ1-2; no definite D call. The CDR3 spans 12 residues. Trimming left V 4 bases short and J 3 bases short, with 7 bases between. The V gene's germline CDR1 is SGHNT and CDR2 YYREEE (reference sequence). CDR3 sequence: CASSREDYGYTF. In DNA, the CDR3 is TGTGCCAGCAGCCGGGAGGACTATGGCTACACCTTC.

The genes are TRBV29-1 and TRBJ1-2; TRBD1 matches at 10 bases. The germline V gene encodes CDR1 SQVTM and CDR2 ANQGSEA. The CDR3 spans 15 residues. Trimming removed 6 bases from V and 0 bases from J; junction bases left unmatched: 7. CDR3 amino acids: CSVVTGGFTNYGYTF. The DNA of the CDR3 is TGCAGCGTGGTGACAGGGGGCTTCACTAACTATGGCTACACCTTC.

The chain combines TRBV7-2 with TRBJ2-6, with D hard to call. This CDR3 spans 16 amino acids. V dropped 5 bases and J dropped 0 bases, with 11 bases sitting between them. Germline values: CDR1 SGHTA, CDR2 FQGNSA. The CDR3 loop reads CASSPPRTSGANVLTF. CDR3 bases: TGTGCCAGCAGCCCTCCCCGCACCTCTGGGGCCAACGTCCTGACTTTC. Supplemented by reference TRBV7-2 and TRBJ2-6, the full variable domain reads GAGVSQSPSNKVTEKGKDVELRCDPISGHTALYWYRQSLGQGLEFLIYFQGNSAPDKSGLPSDRFSAERTGGSVSTLTIQRTQQEDSAVYLCASSPPRTSGANVLTFGAGSRLTVL.

In its sample, this clonotype was seen many times. The chain combines TRBV12-3 or TRBV12-4 with TRBJ1-2; TRBD1 matches 7 bases. The CDR3 length is 12 residues. V was clipped by 2 bases and J by 8 bases; unmatched bases: 2. The CDR3 is CASSLTGEGYTF. In DNA form, the CDR3 reads TGTGCCAGCAGTTTAACAGGGGAGGGCTACACCTTC.

This clonotype has a count of ten or more. The CDR3 here is CASSLAGDWDSPLHF. The DNA for the CDR3 is TGCGCCAGCAGCTTGGCCGGGGATTGGGATTCACCCCTCCACTTT. The chain uses TRBV5-1 and TRBJ1-6; D is undetermined. From germline, CDR1 is SGHRS and CDR2 YFSETQ. The CDR3 loop spans 15 amino acids. V lost 0 bases to trimming and J lost 8 bases, with 12 bases between them.

V is TRBV4-1 and J is TRBJ1-5; perhaps TRBD1 as D (5 bases). Trimming removed 0 bases from V and 0 bases from J, with 18 bases in between. CDR3 length: 19 residues. Germline V gives CDR1 MGHRA, CDR2 YSYEKL. CDR3 amino acids: CASSQDWGRDLYSNQPQHF. CDR3 in DNA: TGCGCCAGCAGCCAAGACTGGGGCAGGGATCTTTATAGCAATCAGCCCCAGCATTTT.

This clonotype was found many times. This chain connects TRBV7-6 to TRBJ2-1; D not resolved. The germline V gene has CDR1 SGHVS and CDR2 FNYEAQ. The V and J ends lost 3 bases and 7 bases respectively, with 19 bases between them. The CDR3 has 16 residues. CDR3 in DNA: TGTGCCAGCAGCTTGGTTGTAGGCGGTTCGAGAAATGAGCAGTTCTTC. Translating it yields CASSLVVGGSRNEQFF.